This TCR beta chain stems from a study of T-cell memory formation after mild COVID-19. Broader study findings: Pre-infection memory harbored some responding clones, suggesting cross-reactive memory joined. Mostly located in CM and EM were contracting CD4+ clones, with contracting CD8+ clones located in EMRA. Contracting clones, day 15 to 85, had balanced CD4/CD8, and later expanders favored CD4+.

Germline V gives CDR1 MNHEY, CDR2 SVGEGT. This CDR3 is built from 13 residues. The trim removed 4 bases at V and 9 bases at J, leaving 5 bases unmatched. From 5'RACE with constant-segment primers came TCR alpha and TCR beta cDNA libraries that carried sample barcodes and UMIs. TCRdb itself ran the 5' RACE reads through MiXCR, one entry per CDR3 protein. The data hold about 160,000 distinct CDR3 sequences, with 30% to 35% observed a single time. In its sample, this clonotype was seen a few times. Its target is unknown. This clonotype was sampled from an adult woman who had mild COVID-19 (a few samples of this study predate the infection). Cell type and time point are not known. The V gene is TRBV6-2 or TRBV6-3, the J gene TRBJ2-1, with 8 bases aligning to TRBD2. Sequencing was carried out using PBMCs or a T cell subset sorted from them (not recorded which). CDR3 sequence (DNA): TGTGCCAGCAGTTCGGGACTAGTTATTGAGCAGTTCTTC. Its protein product is CASSSGLVIEQFF.